What follows is one T cell receptor (beta chain) and its context. Its antigen is unknown. This entry belongs to a study of human T cells and chemical hapten exposure. In the study overall: The sensitizer, 2% DPC, was used on 2 cm by 2 cm of upper inner arm skin. Each patient's scalp received weekly diphenylcyclopropenone throughout the roughly 23-week study. Study-wide results and limits: High-frequency TCRs, those above 1 in 1000, stayed the same after DPC sensitization.

MiXCR, applied by TCRdb to the RACE reads, yields one record per CDR3 protein. Found here are some 350,000 distinct CDR3 sequences, around 7% of them singletons; the top ten hold about 8%. Time point meaning: patch test 1, 2 weeks after DPC sensitization. Stated treatment: therapeutic diphenylcyclopropenone sensitization with weekly scalp DPC. The receptor was isolated from a woman younger than 30 with alopecia areata. Some clones in this sample may be carry-over from other donors' samples. The sequencing used whole blood, collected in connection with sensitization to the hapten diphenylcyclopropenone (DPC).

The CDR3: CASSLDRGATSYEQYF. The CDR3 region has the DNA TGCGCCAGCAGCTTGGACAGGGGGGCCACCTCCTACGAGCAGTACTTC. The V call is TRBV5-1, the J call TRBJ2-7, with 8 bases that match TRBD1. CDR1 SGHRS and CDR2 YFSETQ come from the germline V gene. The CDR3 runs to 16 residues. The ends lost 0 bases at V and 0 bases at J; junction bases unmatched: 5.